The rows below give T cell receptor beta chains drawn from one sample of a study of T cells after posttransplantation cyclophosphamide. Here immunoSEQ multiplex PCR was the method, and the copy in TCRdb shows in-frame clones only, minus some. The sample lists some 52,000 clones, about 86% seen once, with over 2.5% in the top ten. Sequencing was performed on PBMCs. The receptors shown here come from a man aged 25 to 40 with a blood cancer, CMV-positive, and with a related stem cell donor. The CDR3 runs from the conserved cysteine through the conserved F or W. A D gene is named only where the DNA matches it firmly. The size entry is marked missing in some rows and otherwise reads once, few, many or a size class.

V gene: TRBV5-1
D gene: TRBD2
J gene: TRBJ2-2
clone size: .
CDR3 protein: CASSLLAGGKSYTGELFF
CDR3 DNA: TGCGCCAGCAGCTTGCTAGCGGGAGGCAAATCCTACACCGGGGAGCTGTTTTTT

V gene: TRBV7-3
D gene: TRBD2
J gene: TRBJ2-7
clone size: few
CDR3 protein: CASSFAPPGLASYEQYF
CDR3 DNA: TGTGCCAGCAGTTTCGCACCCCCGGGACTAGCCTCCTACGAGCAGTACTTC

V gene: TRBV11-3
D gene: TRBD2
J gene: TRBJ2-1
clone size: .
CDR3 protein: CASSPYQRGNEQFF
CDR3 DNA: TGTGCCAGCAGCCCTTACCAGCGGGGCAATGAGCAGTTCTTC

V gene: TRBV6-6
D gene: .
J gene: TRBJ2-7
clone size: few
CDR3 protein: CASSYAGESQYEQYF
CDR3 DNA: TGTGCCAGCAGTTACGCCGGGGAAAGTCAATACGAGCAGTACTTC

V gene: TRBV19
D gene: .
J gene: TRBJ1-5
clone size: .
CDR3 protein: CASSTQRNQPQHF
CDR3 DNA: TGTGCCAGTAGTACCCAGCGGAATCAGCCCCAGCATTTT

V gene: TRBV5-1
D gene: TRBD2
J gene: TRBJ2-4
clone size: .
CDR3 protein: CASSLEVGGPTEAKNIQYF
CDR3 DNA: TGCGCCAGCAGCTTGGAGGTGGGAGGGCCGACTGAAGCCAAAAACATTCAGTACTTC

V gene: TRBV30
D gene: .
J gene: TRBJ2-1
clone size: .
CDR3 protein: CAWSVGTSSYNEQFF
CDR3 DNA: TGTGCCTGGAGTGTAGGCACTAGCAGTTACAATGAGCAGTTCTTC

V gene: TRBV11-2
D gene: .
J gene: TRBJ2-7
clone size: .
CDR3 protein: CASSPSLASEQYF
CDR3 DNA: TGTGCCAGCAGCCCTAGTCTAGCGAGCGAGCAGTACTTC

V gene: TRBV9
D gene: .
J gene: TRBJ2-7
clone size: .
CDR3 protein: CASSVGGLAYEQYF
CDR3 DNA: TGTGCCAGCAGCGTCGGGGGGCTCGCCTACGAGCAGTACTTC

V gene: TRBV18
D gene: TRBD1
J gene: TRBJ1-1
clone size: .
CDR3 protein: CASSPTGGTAAEAFF
CDR3 DNA: TGTGCCAGCTCACCGACAGGGGGTACGGCGGCTGAAGCTTTCTTT

V gene: TRBV20-1
D gene: .
J gene: TRBJ2-5
clone size: .
CDR3 protein: CSAGLGETQYF
CDR3 DNA: TGCAGTGCCGGACTGGGAGAGACCCAGTACTTC

V gene: TRBV6-6
D gene: .
J gene: TRBJ1-5
clone size: .
CDR3 protein: CASTSQGAQPQHF
CDR3 DNA: TGTGCCAGCACGTCACAGGGAGCTCAGCCCCAGCATTTT

V gene: TRBV6-6
D gene: TRBD1
J gene: TRBJ2-7
clone size: .
CDR3 protein: CASSYNDRESSEQYF
CDR3 DNA: TGTGCCAGCAGTTACAACGACAGGGAGTCCAGCGAGCAGTACTTC

V gene: TRBV4-2
D gene: .
J gene: TRBJ2-7
clone size: .
CDR3 protein: CASSQESPAYEQYF
CDR3 DNA: TGTGCCAGCAGCCAAGAAAGTCCGGCCTACGAGCAGTACTTC

V gene: TRBV7-9
D gene: .
J gene: TRBJ1-4
clone size: .
CDR3 protein: CASSLGTATNEKLFF
CDR3 DNA: TGTGCCAGCAGCTTGGGCACGGCTACTAATGAAAAACTGTTTTTT

V gene: TRBV21-1
D gene: .
J gene: TRBJ1-3
clone size: .
CDR3 protein: CASKRTTGLDTIYF
CDR3 DNA: TGTGCCAGCAAACGAACCACAGGGTTGGACACCATATATTTT

V gene: TRBV11-3
D gene: TRBD2
J gene: TRBJ2-3
clone size: .
CDR3 protein: CASSLGRTTDTQYF
CDR3 DNA: TGTGCCAGCAGCCTCGGGAGGACGACAGATACGCAGTATTTT

V gene: TRBV4-2
D gene: TRBD1
J gene: TRBJ2-1
clone size: .
CDR3 protein: CASSHLTGNSYNEQFF
CDR3 DNA: TGTGCCAGCAGCCACTTGACAGGGAATTCCTACAATGAGCAGTTCTTC

V gene: TRBV28
D gene: TRBD1
J gene: TRBJ1-5
clone size: .
CDR3 protein: CASSLAGGIESNQPQHF
CDR3 DNA: TGTGCCAGCAGTTTGGCAGGGGGCATCGAAAGCAATCAGCCCCAGCATTTT

V gene: TRBV6-4
D gene: TRBD1
J gene: TRBJ1-2
clone size: once
CDR3 protein: CASSDSEGAGYGYTF
CDR3 DNA: TGTGCCAGCAGTGACTCCGAGGGGGCTGGCTATGGCTACACCTTC

V gene: TRBV5-4
D gene: TRBD1
J gene: TRBJ2-7
clone size: .
CDR3 protein: CASSLGTGPEQYF
CDR3 DNA: TGTGCCAGCAGCTTGGGGACAGGGCCCGAGCAGTACTTC

V gene: TRBV5-1
D gene: TRBD2
J gene: TRBJ2-3
clone size: .
CDR3 protein: CASSLALAGGPPDTQYF
CDR3 DNA: TGCGCCAGCAGCTTGGCCCTAGCGGGAGGGCCCCCAGATACGCAGTATTTT

V gene: TRBV5-6
D gene: TRBD1
J gene: TRBJ1-1
clone size: few
CDR3 protein: CASSLGTGKAFF
CDR3 DNA: TGTGCCAGCAGCTTAGGGACAGGGAAAGCTTTCTTT

V gene: TRBV7-3
D gene: TRBD2
J gene: TRBJ2-1
clone size: once
CDR3 protein: CASSLTGTSGTNEQFF
CDR3 DNA: TGTGCCAGCAGCTTAACGGGGACTAGCGGGACCAATGAGCAGTTCTTC

V gene: TRBV13
D gene: TRBD1
J gene: TRBJ1-2
clone size: .
CDR3 protein: CASSQLGQAPNYGYTF
CDR3 DNA: TGTGCCAGCAGCCAACTGGGACAGGCCCCTAACTATGGCTACACCTTC

V gene: TRBV6-5
D gene: TRBD1
J gene: TRBJ2-7
clone size: .
CDR3 protein: CASREDRVYEQYF
CDR3 DNA: TGTGCCAGCAGAGAGGACAGGGTCTACGAGCAGTACTTC

V gene: TRBV7-2
D gene: TRBD2
J gene: TRBJ2-3
clone size: .
CDR3 protein: CASSLALLAGSTDTQYF
CDR3 DNA: TGTGCCAGCAGCTTAGCGCTGCTAGCGGGGAGCACAGATACGCAGTATTTT

V gene: TRBV28
D gene: TRBD1
J gene: TRBJ1-2
clone size: few
CDR3 protein: CASSLQGAYGYTF
CDR3 DNA: TGTGCCAGCAGTTTACAGGGGGCATATGGCTACACCTTC

V gene: TRBV27
D gene: TRBD1
J gene: TRBJ1-5
clone size: .
CDR3 protein: CASSLSGQGYQPQHF
CDR3 DNA: TGTGCCAGCAGTTTATCGGGACAGGGGTACCAGCCCCAGCATTTT

V gene: TRBV10-3
D gene: TRBD2
J gene: TRBJ2-1
clone size: few
CDR3 protein: CAIRKTSGRAAGEQFF
CDR3 DNA: TGTGCCATCAGGAAGACTAGCGGGAGGGCCGCCGGTGAGCAGTTCTTC

V gene: TRBV7-3
D gene: TRBD2
J gene: TRBJ2-1
clone size: few
CDR3 protein: CASSYTGWTSGRKTYNEQFF
CDR3 DNA: TGTGCCAGCAGTTACACGGGCTGGACTAGCGGGAGGAAAACGTACAATGAGCAGTTCTTC

V gene: TRBV2
D gene: .
J gene: TRBJ1-4
clone size: .
CDR3 protein: CASSQDWMSNEKLFF
CDR3 DNA: TGTGCCAGCAGTCAGGACTGGATGTCTAATGAAAAACTGTTTTTT

V gene: TRBV10-3
D gene: .
J gene: TRBJ2-7
clone size: .
CDR3 protein: CAISEINRRSYEQYF
CDR3 DNA: TGTGCCATCAGTGAAATAAATAGGAGGTCCTACGAGCAGTACTTC

V gene: TRBV19
D gene: .
J gene: TRBJ2-2
clone size: .
CDR3 protein: CASSPAGPNTGELFF
CDR3 DNA: TGTGCCAGTAGTCCGGCAGGTCCGAACACCGGGGAGCTGTTTTTT

V gene: TRBV7-2
D gene: TRBD1
J gene: TRBJ1-2
clone size: .
CDR3 protein: CASSRSGQNYGYTF
CDR3 DNA: TGTGCCAGCAGCCGATCGGGACAGAACTATGGCTACACCTTC

V gene: TRBV13
D gene: TRBD2
J gene: TRBJ2-1
clone size: .
CDR3 protein: CASRRGRAYNEQFF
CDR3 DNA: TGTGCCAGCAGGCGCGGGAGGGCCTACAATGAGCAGTTCTTC

V gene: TRBV7-2
D gene: TRBD1
J gene: TRBJ2-7
clone size: .
CDR3 protein: CASSFWQGESEQYF
CDR3 DNA: TGTGCCAGCAGCTTTTGGCAGGGGGAGAGCGAGCAGTACTTC

V gene: TRBV7-2
D gene: .
J gene: TRBJ2-5
clone size: .
CDR3 protein: CASSFPRETQYF
CDR3 DNA: TGTGCCAGCAGCTTTCCCAGGGAGACCCAGTACTTC

V gene: TRBV6-1
D gene: .
J gene: TRBJ2-5
clone size: .
CDR3 protein: CASRERQVRGETQYF
CDR3 DNA: TGTGCCAGCAGAGAGAGACAGGTTAGGGGAGAGACCCAGTACTTC

V gene: TRBV10-3
D gene: TRBD2
J gene: TRBJ2-7
clone size: .
CDR3 protein: CAISESTSGRVGEQYF
CDR3 DNA: TGTGCCATCAGTGAGTCGACTAGCGGGAGGGTAGGCGAGCAGTACTTC

V gene: TRBV29-1
D gene: TRBD2
J gene: TRBJ2-1
clone size: once
CDR3 protein: CSVPRSTSGRRYNEQFF
CDR3 DNA: TGCAGCGTCCCTCGGAGTACTAGCGGGAGGCGGTACAATGAGCAGTTCTTC

V gene: TRBV28
D gene: .
J gene: TRBJ1-1
clone size: .
CDR3 protein: CASSLGGAGHTEAFF
CDR3 DNA: TGTGCCAGCAGTTTGGGTGGAGCGGGGCACACTGAAGCTTTCTTT

V gene: TRBV4-1
D gene: TRBD2
J gene: TRBJ2-1
clone size: .
CDR3 protein: CASSQDPLAGGNEQFF
CDR3 DNA: TGCGCCAGCAGCCAAGATCCACTAGCGGGAGGCAATGAGCAGTTCTTC

V gene: TRBV6-6
D gene: .
J gene: TRBJ2-3
clone size: .
CDR3 protein: CASTPRDRGTDTQYF
CDR3 DNA: TGTGCCAGCACACCGCGGGACAGAGGCACAGATACGCAGTATTTT

V gene: TRBV6-4
D gene: .
J gene: TRBJ2-2
clone size: .
CDR3 protein: CASSDSNGGELFF
CDR3 DNA: TGTGCCAGCAGTGACTCGAACGGCGGGGAGCTGTTTTTT

V gene: TRBV29-1
D gene: TRBD2
J gene: TRBJ2-1
clone size: .
CDR3 protein: CSVDGVAGPNSSYNEQFF
CDR3 DNA: TGCAGCGTTGATGGCGTAGCGGGACCAAATAGCTCCTACAATGAGCAGTTCTTC

V gene: TRBV5-3
D gene: TRBD2
J gene: TRBJ2-7
clone size: .
CDR3 protein: CARSFWASGSVYEQYF
CDR3 DNA: TGTGCCAGAAGCTTTTGGGCTAGCGGGAGTGTATACGAGCAGTACTTC

V gene: TRBV5-6
D gene: TRBD1
J gene: TRBJ1-5
clone size: .
CDR3 protein: CASSSGQRRNQPQHF
CDR3 DNA: TGTGCCAGCAGCTCGGGACAGAGACGCAATCAGCCCCAGCATTTT

V gene: TRBV7-9
D gene: TRBD2
J gene: TRBJ2-5
clone size: .
CDR3 protein: CASSEGLAGAGKTQYF
CDR3 DNA: TGTGCCAGCAGCGAGGGACTAGCGGGAGCTGGAAAGACCCAGTACTTC

V gene: TRBV10-1
D gene: TRBD2
J gene: TRBJ2-7
clone size: .
CDR3 protein: CASIGLAGSYEQYF
CDR3 DNA: TGCGCCAGCATAGGACTAGCGGGATCCTACGAGCAGTACTTC

V gene: TRBV7-9
D gene: .
J gene: TRBJ2-7
clone size: .
CDR3 protein: CASSPLGSSYEQYF
CDR3 DNA: TGTGCCAGCAGCCCATTGGGGAGCTCCTACGAGCAGTACTTC

V gene: TRBV18
D gene: TRBD1
J gene: TRBJ2-5
clone size: .
CDR3 protein: CASSSQGQGLQETQYF
CDR3 DNA: TGTGCCAGCTCATCGCAAGGACAGGGACTCCAAGAGACCCAGTACTTC

V gene: TRBV5-1
D gene: .
J gene: TRBJ2-3
clone size: .
CDR3 protein: CASSSKLGEGTDTQYF
CDR3 DNA: TGCGCCAGCAGCTCCAAACTTGGAGAGGGCACAGATACGCAGTATTTT